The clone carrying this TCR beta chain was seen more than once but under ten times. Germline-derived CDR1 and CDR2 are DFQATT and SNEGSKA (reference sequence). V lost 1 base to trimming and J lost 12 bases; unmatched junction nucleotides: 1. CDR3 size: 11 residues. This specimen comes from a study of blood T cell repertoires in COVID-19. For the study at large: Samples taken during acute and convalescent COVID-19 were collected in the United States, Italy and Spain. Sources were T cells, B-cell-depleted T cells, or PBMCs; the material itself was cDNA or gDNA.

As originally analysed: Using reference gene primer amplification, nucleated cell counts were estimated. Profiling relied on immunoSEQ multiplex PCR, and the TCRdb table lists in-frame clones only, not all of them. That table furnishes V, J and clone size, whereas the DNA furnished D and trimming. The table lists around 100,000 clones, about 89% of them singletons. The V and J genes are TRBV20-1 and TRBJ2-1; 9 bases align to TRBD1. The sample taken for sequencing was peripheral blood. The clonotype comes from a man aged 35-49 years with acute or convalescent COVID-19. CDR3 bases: TGCAGTGCTAGAGGACAGGGGGTGCAGTTCTTC. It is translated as CSARGQGVQFF.